Reported below is one T cell receptor beta chain. Its antigen is unknown. No base quality values were provided; no much bigger clone lies one nucleotide off. The data derive from a study of T cell responses to AZD1222 COVID-19 vaccine (dated by TCRdb to about 2021). Notes on the research overall: TCR sequencing was performed for about 250 trial participants, of whom roughly 200 were given two doses of AZD1222 and some 26 were given two doses of MenACWY control vaccine. Trial participants were enrolled by age into subgroups of 18-55, 56-69 and 70-plus years, and around 140, 26 and 57 TCR-sequenced participants, respectively, were included in these subgroups.

Overall results and qualifications from the work: Reportedly, almost half of the unique spike-specific TCRs recognized epitopes lying outside the regions that are mutated in the B.1.351 and B.1.1.7 variants. Only a handful of AZD1222 recipients were SARS-CoV-2 seropositive at baseline, limiting conclusions about previously exposed vaccinees. The 56-69-year group was small, and its depth increase did not reach significance, likely because of low power. The vaccine-associated CD4 TCRs covered the entire spike protein, and the dominant responses fell in regions 160-218 and 743-854. Participants were mostly white British, with more females than males. The authors suggested clonal diversity may have been underestimated. Because no samples from the day 14 peak response were available, repertoires could be characterized only after the peak T cell response. After two AZD1222 doses, spike-specific TCR breadth and depth were significantly higher than at day 0 and than in MenACWY recipients.

Trimming leaves V shorter by 6 bases and J shorter by 1 base, with the junction holding 7 bases beyond the gene matches. The germline V gene gives CDR1 as MDHEN and CDR2 as SYDVKM. The CDR3, cysteine through phenylalanine, is 15 amino acids long. CDR3 DNA is the only sequence kept; it has 45 bases, read in frame from the first base. The time point label, as the study defines it: about 28 days (+/-7) after the second vaccine dose. AZD1222 recipients whose second dose came at about 4 weeks and those whose second dose came at about 12 weeks were combined into one group, since spike-specific TCR depth and breadth did not differ between the two schedules. Vaccinee samples came from UK trials COV001 and COV002, including a single-blind randomized controlled phase 2/3 trial of AZD1222 (ChAdOx1 nCoV-19) in healthy adults. For TCRbeta chain sequencing, PBMC samples were collected from trial participants at day 0 and at day 28 after the second dose.

The CDR3 regions of human TCRbeta chains were subjected to immunosequencing. In the authors' own workflow: TCRs in the repertoires were compared against a reference library of SARS-CoV-2-specific TCRs that had been generated with the MIRA antigen-specificity platform. Breadth was defined as the fraction of unique TCRs that were SARS-CoV-2-associated. Depth was defined as the fraction of total T cells that were SARS-CoV-2-associated. Using the MIRA data, each spike-specific TCR was mapped to the spike region that the TCR reacts to and placed in a CD4 or CD8 class. Log10-transformed breadth and depth values were compared by one-way ANOVA with Sidak's multiple comparisons tests. TCRdb took this table from immuneACCESS and kept in-frame rearrangements with V and J called. Such tables lack part of the clones; where checked against another copy, unresolved V genes explain under half of the gap, and the rest is unexplained. V, J and clone size reflect that table, while D and trimming were determined from the DNA. In this sample the table shows 90,000 to 130,000 clones, around 90% of which occur a single time. Clones ranked in the top ten supply roughly 15% of the sample.

This TCR was recovered from an adult who received the AZD1222 COVID-19 vaccine. Here the sequenced sample was peripheral blood, taken 28 days after the second AZD1222 dose. The chain uses TRBV28 and TRBJ1-1; 8 bases in the middle match TRBD1. The nucleotide sequence reads TGTGCCAGCAGCCAGGGGGCTGAAGGGAACACTGAAGCTTTCTTT. Its protein product is CASSQGAEGNTEAFF.